This T cell receptor (beta chain) was captured by sequencing in a study of blood T cell repertoires in COVID-19. Produced via immunoSEQ multiplex PCR; TCRdb's table is partial and in-frame only. The sample records 98,000 or so clones, more than 80% being singletons. The receptor's source is a man in his 60s with acute or convalescent COVID-19. Material for sequencing was peripheral blood.

The DNA of the CDR3 is TGTGCCAGCAGCTTAGTCAGCGGGAGGATCGGGGAGCTGTTTTTT. Its translation is CASSLVSGRIGELFF. This chain links TRBV7-9 with TRBJ2-2; 9 bases are a match to TRBD2. V shed 1 base, J shed 7 bases, and the junction held 4 bases outside the gene matches. The CDR3 spans 15 residues. CDR1 and CDR2 (germline): SEHNR, FQNEAQ (reference sequence).